These T cell receptor beta chains were read from a single sample in a study of T cell repertoires in cytomegalovirus infection. TCRdb analysed the reads with MiXCR anew, one entry per CDR3 protein. The sample holds around 270,000 distinct CDR3 sequences, approximately 9.2% seen once. What was sequenced was PBMCs. The receptors stem from a human donor in good health (CMV status not recorded). Some clones in this sample may be carry-over from other donors' samples. Each CDR3 is given with its conserved first and last residue. The order of the fields is V gene, clone size, J gene, D gene, CDR3 DNA, CDR3 protein. The D gene is left open where the match is weak. Rows may omit the clone size; those that give it use once, few, many or a size class.

v_call: TRBV5-6
clone_size: many
j_call: TRBJ1-1
d_call: NA
cdr3_nt: TGTGCCAGCATCGAATTTGGAGGTGAAGCTTTCTTT
cdr3_aa: CASIEFGGEAFF

v_call: TRBV3-1
clone_size: few
j_call: TRBJ1-1
d_call: NA
cdr3_nt: TGTGCCAGCAGCCAAGTCGGGGGGCGGACTGAAGCTTTCTTT
cdr3_aa: CASSQVGGRTEAFF

v_call: TRBV15
clone_size: NA
j_call: TRBJ2-7
d_call: NA
cdr3_nt: TGTGCCACCAGCAGAGATAGAACGAGGGCGTACTTC
cdr3_aa: CATSRDRTRAYF

v_call: TRBV7-2
clone_size: many
j_call: TRBJ1-3
d_call: NA
cdr3_nt: TGTGCCAGCAGCTTGGGACTATCTGGAAACACCATATATTTT
cdr3_aa: CASSLGLSGNTIYF

v_call: TRBV20-1
clone_size: once
j_call: TRBJ2-7
d_call: NA
cdr3_nt: TGCAGTGCTGGTAGCGGACGTCCCCCCTACGAGCAGTACTTC
cdr3_aa: CSAGSGRPPYEQYF

v_call: TRBV7-2
clone_size: many
j_call: TRBJ2-3
d_call: NA
cdr3_nt: TGTGCCAGCACTCCCTCGTTTGGGTTGAGCACAGATACGCAGTATTTT
cdr3_aa: CASTPSFGLSTDTQYF

v_call: TRBV19
clone_size: many
j_call: TRBJ2-7
d_call: NA
cdr3_nt: TGTGCCAGTAGTATAATGGGAAGCTCCTACGAGCAGTACTTC
cdr3_aa: CASSIMGSSYEQYF

v_call: TRBV5-6
clone_size: NA
j_call: TRBJ1-6
d_call: NA
cdr3_nt: TGTGCCAGCAGCTTACGATCATCTTCTTCGGCCCTCCACTTT
cdr3_aa: CASSLRSSSSALHF

v_call: TRBV2
clone_size: few
j_call: TRBJ1-6
d_call: NA
cdr3_nt: TGTGCCAGCAGCCTAGGGGGTAACTCCTATAATTCACCCCTCCACTTT
cdr3_aa: CASSLGGNSYNSPLHF

v_call: TRBV10-3
clone_size: many
j_call: TRBJ2-7
d_call: TRBD1
cdr3_nt: TGTGCCATCAGAGAAACTGCCGGGACAGGCTTCCCCGAGCAGTACTTC
cdr3_aa: CAIRETAGTGFPEQYF

v_call: TRBV4-1
clone_size: NA
j_call: TRBJ1-1
d_call: NA
cdr3_nt: TGCGCCAGCAGCCAAGATTGGGCAGTGGGAGCTTTCTTT
cdr3_aa: CASSQDWAVGAFF

v_call: TRBV27
clone_size: many
j_call: TRBJ2-1
d_call: TRBD2
cdr3_nt: TGTGCCAGCAGTTTATTAGCGGGAGTGGTCAATGAGCAGTTCTTC
cdr3_aa: CASSLLAGVVNEQFF

v_call: TRBV7-2
clone_size: many
j_call: TRBJ2-1
d_call: NA
cdr3_nt: TGTGCCAGCACCCTTTCTTCTACACCTCTAGGCAACAATGAGCAGTTCTTC
cdr3_aa: CASTLSSTPLGNNEQFF

v_call: TRBV7-9
clone_size: many
j_call: TRBJ1-1
d_call: NA
cdr3_nt: TGTGCCAGCAGCGTGATGGGACACAACACTGAAGCTTTCTTT
cdr3_aa: CASSVMGHNTEAFF

v_call: TRBV7-9
clone_size: many
j_call: TRBJ2-5
d_call: NA
cdr3_nt: TGTGCCAGCAGCCCCCCGTGGAGGGAAGAGACCCAGTACTTC
cdr3_aa: CASSPPWREETQYF

v_call: TRBV7-2
clone_size: many
j_call: TRBJ2-7
d_call: NA
cdr3_nt: TGTGCCAGCAGCTTCACAGGGAATGAGCAGTACTTC
cdr3_aa: CASSFTGNEQYF

v_call: TRBV12-3/TRBV12-4
clone_size: many
j_call: TRBJ2-3
d_call: NA
cdr3_nt: TGTGCCAGCAGGGGGGGACTTTTCACAGATACGCAGTATTTT
cdr3_aa: CASRGGLFTDTQYF

v_call: TRBV7-2
clone_size: many
j_call: TRBJ2-7
d_call: TRBD2
cdr3_nt: TGTGCCAGCAGCTTTACAACGGGAGGGCCTCACGAGCAGTACTTC
cdr3_aa: CASSFTTGGPHEQYF

v_call: TRBV7-2
clone_size: many
j_call: TRBJ2-2
d_call: NA
cdr3_nt: TGTGCCAGCAGCTCCGGACGAGTGAACACCGGGGAGCTGTTTTTT
cdr3_aa: CASSSGRVNTGELFF

v_call: TRBV3-1
clone_size: many
j_call: TRBJ1-1
d_call: TRBD1
cdr3_nt: TGTGCCAGCAGCCAAGTGGGTCAGGGGGTAATGAACACTGAAGCTTTCTTT
cdr3_aa: CASSQVGQGVMNTEAFF

v_call: TRBV7-2
clone_size: many
j_call: TRBJ2-7
d_call: TRBD1
cdr3_nt: TGTGCCAGCAGCCCCTTAATCGGGCAGGGGGTGTACGAGCAGTACTTC
cdr3_aa: CASSPLIGQGVYEQYF

v_call: TRBV7-2
clone_size: many
j_call: TRBJ1-5
d_call: NA
cdr3_nt: TGTGCCAGCAGCTTATCCACACAGGGAGCTCAGCCCCAGCATTTT
cdr3_aa: CASSLSTQGAQPQHF

v_call: TRBV11-2
clone_size: NA
j_call: TRBJ2-5
d_call: TRBD2
cdr3_nt: TGTGCCAGCAGCAGGCAGAGGCTAGCGGAAGAGACCCAGTACTTC
cdr3_aa: CASSRQRLAEETQYF

v_call: TRBV2
clone_size: few
j_call: TRBJ1-5
d_call: TRBD1
cdr3_nt: TGTGCCAGCAGTGTCGTAAGGGGGCAAGTTCAGCCCCAGCATTTT
cdr3_aa: CASSVVRGQVQPQHF

v_call: TRBV12-3/TRBV12-4
clone_size: NA
j_call: TRBJ2-2
d_call: TRBD1
cdr3_nt: TGTGCCAGCACCTCCCCGGGACAGTCCCCCGGGGAGCTGTTTTTT
cdr3_aa: CASTSPGQSPGELFF

v_call: TRBV10-3
clone_size: many
j_call: TRBJ2-7
d_call: NA
cdr3_nt: TGTGCCATCAGTAGGGAGTGGGAGCAGTACTTC
cdr3_aa: CAISREWEQYF

v_call: TRBV7-9
clone_size: many
j_call: TRBJ2-1
d_call: NA
cdr3_nt: TGTGCCAGCGGACGGCTCATAGCGCTCTCCTACAATGAGCAGTTCTTC
cdr3_aa: CASGRLIALSYNEQFF

v_call: TRBV7-2
clone_size: many
j_call: TRBJ2-7
d_call: NA
cdr3_nt: TGTGCCAGCAGCCGGAGCCGGGACAAGAGCTCCTACGAGCAGTACTTC
cdr3_aa: CASSRSRDKSSYEQYF

v_call: TRBV5-1
clone_size: NA
j_call: TRBJ1-2
d_call: NA
cdr3_nt: TGCGCCAGCAGCTTGGATTTCGATGGCTACACCTTC
cdr3_aa: CASSLDFDGYTF

v_call: TRBV11-2
clone_size: many
j_call: TRBJ1-1
d_call: NA
cdr3_nt: TGTGCCAGCAGCCGGGGGAACAAGAACACTGAAGCTTTCTTT
cdr3_aa: CASSRGNKNTEAFF

v_call: TRBV7-2
clone_size: many
j_call: TRBJ1-2
d_call: NA
cdr3_nt: TGTGCCAGCAGCTTTTACAGGGAATATAACTATGGCTACACCTTC
cdr3_aa: CASSFYREYNYGYTF

v_call: TRBV7-2
clone_size: many
j_call: TRBJ1-3
d_call: NA
cdr3_nt: TGTGCCAGCAGCTTTACCCACAGCTCTGGAAACACCATATATTTT
cdr3_aa: CASSFTHSSGNTIYF

v_call: TRBV29-1
clone_size: NA
j_call: TRBJ1-1
d_call: NA
cdr3_nt: TGCAGCGTTGAAGGAGACGGACTGAACACTGAAGCTTTCTTT
cdr3_aa: CSVEGDGLNTEAFF

v_call: TRBV7-2
clone_size: many
j_call: TRBJ2-5
d_call: NA
cdr3_nt: TGTGCCAGCAGCCTAGAGTGGAGGGCCCGTGAGACCCAGTACTTC
cdr3_aa: CASSLEWRARETQYF

v_call: TRBV6-5
clone_size: few
j_call: TRBJ1-6
d_call: TRBD1
cdr3_nt: TGTGCCAGCAGTTACGGCGACAGGGGAAATTCACCCCTCCACTTT
cdr3_aa: CASSYGDRGNSPLHF